This T cell receptor beta chain was captured in a study of blood T cell repertoires in COVID-19. Study-level background: COVID-19 samples collected from the United States, Italy and Spain covered acute and convalescent phases. In each case, the material was cDNA or gDNA derived from T cells, B-cell-depleted T cells, or PBMCs.

CDR3 length equals 13 residues. Germline V CDR1 and CDR2: MNHEY, SVGAGI. Trimming removed 7 bases at V and 2 bases at J, with 11 bases between. In the study's own analysis: Estimates of nucleated cell counts were drawn from the amplification of reference gene primers. Some clones are missing from TCRdb's copy, which holds only in-frame ones; the method was immunoSEQ multiplex PCR. From that table come the V and J calls and clone size; the DNA was used to work out D and trimming. The sample holds 150,000 or so clones; around 82% are singletons and the top ten take approximately 14%. The sample taken for sequencing was peripheral blood. The J gene is TRBJ1-1, the V gene TRBV6-5; no firm D call. The origin of this receptor is a human donor with acute or convalescent COVID-19. The donor label of this sample is uncertain. The CDR3 region is CASTRGSNTEAFF. CDR3 nucleotide sequence: TGTGCCAGCACGCGGGGATCCAACACTGAAGCTTTCTTT.